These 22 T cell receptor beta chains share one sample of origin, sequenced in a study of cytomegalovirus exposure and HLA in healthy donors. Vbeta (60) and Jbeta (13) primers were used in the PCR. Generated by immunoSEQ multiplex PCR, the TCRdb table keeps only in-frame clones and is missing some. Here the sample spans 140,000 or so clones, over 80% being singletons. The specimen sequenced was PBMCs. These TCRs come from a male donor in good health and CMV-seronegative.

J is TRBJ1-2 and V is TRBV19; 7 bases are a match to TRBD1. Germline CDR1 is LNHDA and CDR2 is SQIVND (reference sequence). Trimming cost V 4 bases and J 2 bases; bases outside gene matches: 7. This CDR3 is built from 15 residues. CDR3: CASSKDRYGNYGYTF. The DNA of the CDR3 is TGTGCCAGTAGTAAGGACAGGTACGGGAACTATGGCTACACCTTC.

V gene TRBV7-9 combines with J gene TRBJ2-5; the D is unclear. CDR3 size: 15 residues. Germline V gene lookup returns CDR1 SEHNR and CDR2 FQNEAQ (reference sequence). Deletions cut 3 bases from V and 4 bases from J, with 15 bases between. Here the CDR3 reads CASSFGRPPGETQYF. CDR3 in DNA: TGTGCCAGCAGCTTCGGCCGGCCGCCGGGAGAGACCCAGTACTTC.

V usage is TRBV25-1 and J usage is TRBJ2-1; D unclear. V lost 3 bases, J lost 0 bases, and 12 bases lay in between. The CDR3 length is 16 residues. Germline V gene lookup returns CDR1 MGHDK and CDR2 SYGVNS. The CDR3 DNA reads TGTGCCAGCAGTGATCCGACTGCTAGCTCCTACAATGAGCAGTTCTTC. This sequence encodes CASSDPTASSYNEQFF.

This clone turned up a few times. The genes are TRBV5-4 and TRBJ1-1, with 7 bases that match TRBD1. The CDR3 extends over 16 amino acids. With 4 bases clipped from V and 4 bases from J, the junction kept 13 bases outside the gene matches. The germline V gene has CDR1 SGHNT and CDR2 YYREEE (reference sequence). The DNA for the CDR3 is TGTGCCAGCAGCGTCTATTTAGGACAGGTAATCACTGAAGCTTTCTTT. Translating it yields CASSVYLGQVITEAFF.

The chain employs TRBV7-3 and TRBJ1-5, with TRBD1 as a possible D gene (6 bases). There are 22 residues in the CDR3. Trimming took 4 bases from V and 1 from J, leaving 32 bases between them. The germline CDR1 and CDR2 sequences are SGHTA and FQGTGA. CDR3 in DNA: TGTGCCAGCAGCTCTCCTTCTCGCGGTGGGGGCCCCCGAGGCCGAAGCAATCAGCCCCAGCATTTT. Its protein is CASSSPSRGGGPRGRSNQPQHF.

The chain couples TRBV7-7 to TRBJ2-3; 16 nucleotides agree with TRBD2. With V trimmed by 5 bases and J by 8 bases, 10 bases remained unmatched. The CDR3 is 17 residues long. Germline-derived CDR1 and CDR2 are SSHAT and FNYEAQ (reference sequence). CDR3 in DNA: TGTGCCAGCAGCCCAGGGACTAGCGGGAGGGGCACGGGTACGCAGTATTTT. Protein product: CASSPGTSGRGTGTQYF.

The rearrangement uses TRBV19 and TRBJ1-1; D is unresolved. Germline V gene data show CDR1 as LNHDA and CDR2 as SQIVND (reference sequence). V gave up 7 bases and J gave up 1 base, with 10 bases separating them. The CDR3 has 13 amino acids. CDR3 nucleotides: TGTGCCAGTAAGGATGAGGAGAACACTGAAGCTTTCTTT. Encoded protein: CASKDEENTEAFF.

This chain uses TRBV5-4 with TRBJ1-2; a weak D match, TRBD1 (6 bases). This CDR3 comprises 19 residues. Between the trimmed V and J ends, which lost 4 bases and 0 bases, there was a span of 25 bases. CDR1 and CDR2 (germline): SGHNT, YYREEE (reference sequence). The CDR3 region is CASSRPGSQGPPTNYGYTF. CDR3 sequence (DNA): TGTGCCAGCAGCAGACCCGGGTCCCAGGGGCCCCCTACTAACTATGGCTACACCTTC.

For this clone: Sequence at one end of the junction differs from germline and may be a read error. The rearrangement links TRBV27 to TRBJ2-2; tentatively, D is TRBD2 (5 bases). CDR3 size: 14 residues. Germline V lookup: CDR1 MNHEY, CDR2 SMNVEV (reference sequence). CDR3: CASSLTPGDRGAVF. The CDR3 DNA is TGTGCCAGCAGTTTAACCCCCGGCGACCGGGGAGCTGTTTTT.

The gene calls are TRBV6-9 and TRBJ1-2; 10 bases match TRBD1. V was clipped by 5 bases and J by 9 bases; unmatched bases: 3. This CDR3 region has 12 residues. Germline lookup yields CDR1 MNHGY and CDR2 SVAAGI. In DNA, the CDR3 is TGTGCCAGCAGTGGGGACAGGGGTAGCTACACCTTC. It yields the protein CASSGDRGSYTF.

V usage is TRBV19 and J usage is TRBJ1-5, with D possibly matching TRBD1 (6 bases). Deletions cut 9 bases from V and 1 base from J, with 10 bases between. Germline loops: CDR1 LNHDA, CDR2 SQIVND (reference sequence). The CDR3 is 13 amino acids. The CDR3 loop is CASQGTSNQPQHF. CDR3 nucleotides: TGTGCCAGCCAGGGGACGAGCAATCAGCCCCAGCATTTT.

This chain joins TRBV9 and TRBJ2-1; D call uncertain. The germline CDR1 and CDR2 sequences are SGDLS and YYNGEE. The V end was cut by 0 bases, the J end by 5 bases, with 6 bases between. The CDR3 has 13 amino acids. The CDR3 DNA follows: TGTGCCAGCAGCGTAGTTGGAGACAATGAGCAGTTCTTC. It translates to CASSVVGDNEQFF.

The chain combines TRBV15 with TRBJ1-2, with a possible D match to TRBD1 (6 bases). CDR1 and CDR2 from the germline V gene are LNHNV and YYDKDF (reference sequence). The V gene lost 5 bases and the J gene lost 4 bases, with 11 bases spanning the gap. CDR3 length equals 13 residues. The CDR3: CATSRAGAYGYTF. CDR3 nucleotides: TGTGCCACCAGCCGAGCAGGGGCCTATGGCTACACCTTC.

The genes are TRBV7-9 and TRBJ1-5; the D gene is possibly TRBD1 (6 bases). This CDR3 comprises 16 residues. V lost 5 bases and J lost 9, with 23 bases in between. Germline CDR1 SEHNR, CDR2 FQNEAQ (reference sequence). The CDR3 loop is CASSQERGGWTGPQHF. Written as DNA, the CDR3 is TGTGCCAGCAGCCAGGAAAGGGGGGGCTGGACCGGGCCCCAGCATTTT.

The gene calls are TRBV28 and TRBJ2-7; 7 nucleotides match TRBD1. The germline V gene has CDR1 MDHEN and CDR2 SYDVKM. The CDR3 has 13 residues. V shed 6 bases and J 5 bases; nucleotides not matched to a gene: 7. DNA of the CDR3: TGTGCCAGCAGGTATCAGACAGGGAACGAGCAGTACTTC. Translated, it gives CASRYQTGNEQYF.

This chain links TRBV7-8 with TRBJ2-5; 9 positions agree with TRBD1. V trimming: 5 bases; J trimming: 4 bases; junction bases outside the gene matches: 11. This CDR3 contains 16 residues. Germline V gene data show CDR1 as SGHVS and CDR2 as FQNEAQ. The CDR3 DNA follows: TGTGCCAGCAGCCTGGAGGGACAGGGTTTGGCAGAGACCCAGTACTTC. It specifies CASSLEGQGLAETQYF.

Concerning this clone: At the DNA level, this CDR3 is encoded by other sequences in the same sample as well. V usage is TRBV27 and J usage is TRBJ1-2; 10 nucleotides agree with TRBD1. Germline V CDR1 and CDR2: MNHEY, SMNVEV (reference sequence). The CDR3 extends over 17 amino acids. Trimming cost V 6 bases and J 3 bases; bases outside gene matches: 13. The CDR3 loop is CASSRTPDRGRDYGYTF. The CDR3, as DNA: TGTGCCAGCAGCCGAACACCTGACAGGGGGCGCGACTATGGCTACACCTTC.

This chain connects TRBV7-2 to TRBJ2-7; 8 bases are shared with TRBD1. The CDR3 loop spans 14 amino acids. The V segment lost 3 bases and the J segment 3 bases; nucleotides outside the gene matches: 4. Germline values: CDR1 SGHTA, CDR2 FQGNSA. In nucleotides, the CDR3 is TGTGCCAGCAGCTTTGACAGGGGACTCTACGAGCAGTACTTC. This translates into CASSFDRGLYEQYF.

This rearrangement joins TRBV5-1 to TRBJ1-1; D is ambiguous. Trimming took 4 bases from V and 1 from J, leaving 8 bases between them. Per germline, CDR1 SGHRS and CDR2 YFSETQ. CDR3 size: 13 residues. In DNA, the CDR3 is TGCGCCAGCAGCAGCTCTGGGAACACTGAAGCTTTCTTT. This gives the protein CASSSSGNTEAFF.

The CDR3 region is CASSQYGDLNSPLHF. The CDR3 nucleotides read TGTGCCAGCAGCCAATACGGGGATCTTAATTCACCCCTCCACTTT. The genes are TRBV16 and TRBJ1-6, with D uncertain. The germline V and J ends were trimmed by 1 base and 6 bases, with 10 bases remaining between them. Germline V gene data show CDR1 as KGHSY and CDR2 as FQNENV. This CDR3 spans 15 amino acids.

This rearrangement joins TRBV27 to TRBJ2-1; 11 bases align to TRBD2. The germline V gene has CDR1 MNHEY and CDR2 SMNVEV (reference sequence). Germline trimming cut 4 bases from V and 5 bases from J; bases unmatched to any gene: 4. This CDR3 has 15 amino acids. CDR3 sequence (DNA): TGTGCCAGCAGTTATAGCGGGGGGGCTCACAATGAGCAGTTCTTC. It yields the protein CASSYSGGAHNEQFF.

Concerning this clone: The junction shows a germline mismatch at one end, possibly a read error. The CDR3 sequence is CASSLEWTEASTDTQYF. CDR3 bases: TGTGCCAGCAGTTTAGAATGGACAGAAGCTAGCACAGATACGCAGTATTTT. This chain uses TRBV7-9 with TRBJ2-3; a weak D match, TRBD1 (6 bases). The CDR3 spans 17 residues. Per the germline V gene, CDR1 is SEHNR and CDR2 is FQNEAQ (reference sequence). Drawing the rest from reference TRBV7-9 and TRBJ2-3, the complete variable domain is DTGVSQNPRHKITKRGQNVTFRCDPISEHNRLYWYRQTLGQGPEFLTYFQNEAQLEKSRLLSDRFSAERPKGSFSTLEIQRTEQGDSAMYLCASSLEWTEASTDTQYFGPGTRLTVL.